What follows are 9 T cell receptor beta chains derived from one specimen sequenced in a study of T cell clones after liver transplantation. TCRbeta sequences of proliferating CFSE-low MLR cells were labeled alloreactive. Repertoires were generated with immunoSEQ multiplex PCR, while TCRdb's copy carries only in-frame clones and drops some. Here the sample spans roughly 6,100 clones, roughly 31% being singletons. Their antigens are not known. The specimen was CD4+ T cells from cultured PBMCs. These receptors all stem from a human patient who received a liver transplant. Some T cells may arise from the graft donor.

The genes are TRBV27 and TRBJ1-2; TRBD1 matches at 9 bases. The CDR3 spans 14 residues. The junction had 8 bases not matched to a gene; V was cut back by 6 bases and J by 6 bases. CDR1 MNHEY and CDR2 SMNVEV come from the germline V gene (reference sequence). As DNA, the CDR3 is TGTGCCAGCAGCCTCCGGACAGGGGTGAATGGCTACACCTTC. Amino acid sequence: CASSLRTGVNGYTF.

This clone is labeled medium-sized (0.01 to 0.1%). This chain uses TRBV5-1 with TRBJ1-1; TRBD1 might be the D (5 bases). Per the germline V gene, CDR1 is SGHRS and CDR2 is YFSETQ. The CDR3 is made up of 13 amino acids. V was clipped by 7 bases and J by 3 bases, with 13 bases between them. CDR3 coding DNA: TGCGCCAGCCGACCTTGGGGGGACACTGAAGCTTTCTTT. Its translation is CASRPWGDTEAFF.

The chain joins TRBV28 to TRBJ2-2, with D tentatively TRBD2 (5 bases). Trimming cost V 6 bases and J 4 bases, with 15 bases left between them. The CDR3 totals 15 residues. The germline CDR1 and CDR2 sequences are MDHEN and SYDVKM. CDR3 residues: CASRTGSMGTGELFF. The CDR3 coding sequence is TGTGCCAGCAGGACGGGGAGTATGGGCACCGGGGAGCTGTTTTTT.

The sample holds a few counts of this clone. CDR3 protein: CASSEAGTTTNEKLFF. The CDR3 nucleotides are TGTGCCAGCAGTGAAGCGGGCACAACAACTAATGAAAAACTGTTTTTT. The chain joins TRBV6-1 to TRBJ1-4; D is uncertain. The CDR3 is made up of 16 amino acids. Between the trimmed V and J ends, which lost 0 bases and 0 bases, there was a span of 8 bases. Per the germline V gene, CDR1 is MNHNS and CDR2 is SASEGT.

With respect to this clone: This sample includes further DNA sequences coding for the same CDR3. The V gene is TRBV11-3, the J gene TRBJ2-3; D ambiguous. Looked up from germline, CDR1 is SGHNT and CDR2 is YENEEA. The CDR3 has 11 amino acids. The V and J ends lost 2 bases and 5 bases respectively, with 2 bases between them. The CDR3 nucleotides are TGTGCCAGCAGCTTATTAGATACGCAGTATTTT. This encodes CASSLLDTQYF.

This chain joins TRBV7-2 and TRBJ1-1, with 7 bases aligning to TRBD1. The CDR3 extends over 13 amino acids. The ends lost 5 bases at V and 10 bases at J; junction bases unmatched: 10. In germline, CDR1 is SGHTA, CDR2 FQGNSA. CDR3 residues: CASSPNLGTAAFF. The CDR3, as DNA: TGTGCCAGCAGCCCTAACTTAGGGACAGCAGCTTTCTTT.

By sample share, this clone is medium-sized (0.01 to 0.1%). The rearrangement uses TRBV27 and TRBJ2-3; 10 bases line up with TRBD1. The V gene's germline CDR1 is MNHEY and CDR2 SMNVEV (reference sequence). The V segment lost 4 bases and the J segment 3 bases; nucleotides outside the gene matches: 7. There are 16 residues in the CDR3. The CDR3 here is CASSWTGTGVTDTQYF. The DNA for the CDR3 is TGTGCCAGCAGTTGGACCGGGACAGGGGTGACAGATACGCAGTATTTT.

This chain links TRBV29-1 with TRBJ1-1; no definite D call. Between the trimmed V and J ends, which lost 4 bases and 1 base, there was a span of 7 bases. This CDR3 has 12 residues. The germline V gene encodes CDR1 SQVTM and CDR2 ANQGSEA. Here the CDR3 DNA reads TGCAGCGTTGGGAACCAGAACACTGAAGCTTTCTTT. The encoded protein is CSVGNQNTEAFF.

V gene TRBV5-8 combines with J gene TRBJ2-7, with TRBD2 matching 12 bases. CDR3 length: 13 residues. Trimming cost V 4 bases and J 9 bases; bases outside gene matches: 5. CDR1 SGHTS and CDR2 YDEGEE come from the germline V gene. CDR3 amino acids: CASSLGLAGRQYV. DNA for the CDR3: TGTGCCAGCAGCCTAGGACTAGCGGGAAGGCAGTACGTC.